Reported below is one T cell receptor (beta chain). Its antigen is not identified. This sample is part of a study of cytomegalovirus exposure and HLA in healthy donors. Study-wide findings and caveats: Reports described diagnosis of cytomegalovirus status by the classifier as highly specific and sensitive. According to a later analysis, TCR clusters from the first cohort tended to co-occur in the roughly 130 validation repertoires. Among TCR beta chains, those listed as cytomegalovirus-associated numbered about 150. In vitro work confirmed that a few CMV-associated chains recognize CMV antigens.

Generated by immunoSEQ multiplex PCR, the TCRdb table keeps only in-frame clones and is missing some. The table includes more than 95,000 clones, more than 70% detected once. The source is a man in his late teens or twenties in good health and CMV-seronegative. Sequencing was done on a sample of PBMCs.

Here the CDR3 reads CASSRSGGGTEAFF. The DNA of the CDR3 is TGTGCCAGCAGCAGATCAGGGGGCGGAACTGAAGCTTTCTTT. The chain joins TRBV2 to TRBJ1-1; 8 bases align to TRBD1. The CDR3 consists of 14 residues. V lost 6 bases and J lost 5; bases outside the gene matches: 8. The germline V gene has CDR1 SNHLY and CDR2 FYNNEI.